The clone carrying this T cell receptor (beta chain) was seen only once. The antigen is undetermined. The data stem from a study of cytomegalovirus exposure and HLA in healthy donors. Study-level information: Earlier, roughly 120 million unique TCR beta sequences were recovered from about 170 million T cells by an analysis.

Germline CDR1 reads SGHNT; CDR2 reads YENEEA. V was pared by 1 base and J by 3 bases, with 1 base of the junction left unmatched. The CDR3 spans 14 residues. Healthy bone marrow donors made up the donors. With 60 Vbeta and 13 Jbeta primers, the PCR was carried out. Per the authors' pipeline: Unique TCR beta chains totaled roughly 80 million in a later count, with roughly 10 million of them shared. Repertoires were generated with immunoSEQ multiplex PCR, while TCRdb's copy carries only in-frame clones and drops some. Clone size and V and J calls were adopted from that table, with D and trimming inferred from the DNA. This table holds over 75,000 clones, 64% found once. Study findings and constraints: Previously analyzed data showed that most TCR beta V segments were productive at a frequency of about 87% or about 30%.

The TCR sequence derives from a human donor in good health. The chain has TRBV11-3 and TRBJ2-3; 7 bases align to TRBD1. Sequenced: PBMCs. This chain's CDR3 is CASSLVGQTDTQYF. Here the CDR3 DNA reads TGTGCCAGCAGCTTAGTGGGACAGACAGATACGCAGTATTTT.